This TCR beta chain comes out of a study of OX40 agonist ivuxolimab in advanced cancers. General notes on the study: The costimulatory receptor OX40 (CD134) was targeted by ivuxolimab, a fully human IgG2 agonistic monoclonal antibody. Among the approximately 50 dose-escalation patients, some 20 had hepatocellular carcinoma, about 15 melanoma, 9 renal cell carcinoma and 9 head and neck cancer. In the dose-escalation cohort, roughly 80% of patients were male, and the mean age was approximately 60 years, with a range of about 20 to 79. Peripheral TCRbeta sequencing was intended to test whether TCR sequence diversity was altered and clonal T-cell expansion was caused by ivuxolimab. The paper describes the monotherapy dose-escalation part (N = 52 patients) of the phase I trial of ivuxolimab. Intravenous ivuxolimab was administered to patients every 2 weeks at six dose levels: 0.01, 0.1, 0.3, 1.5, 3 and 10 mg/kg. Patients were allowed to have had prior anti-PD-1, anti-PD-L1 or anti-CTLA-4 therapy, and around 43% of the dose-escalation patients had been treated with checkpoint inhibitors. Partial responses occurred in three dose-escalation patients: two with cutaneous melanoma and one with hepatocellular carcinoma.

The trial excluded patients who had a history of autoimmune disease or were on systemic immunosuppression. Peripheral blood for TCR sequencing was collected from all dose cohorts at baseline, on cycle 4 day 1, and on cycle 7 day 1. The samples were drawn from a first-in-human, open-label, multicenter phase I dose-escalation trial of ivuxolimab. Adults with locally advanced or metastatic head and neck squamous cell, hepatocellular, melanoma or renal cell carcinoma were enrolled in the trial. CD4+ and CD8+ T cells were sorted separately from peripheral blood before TCR sequencing. Study-wide conclusions, independent of this receptor: In the 0.1-3.0 mg/kg groups, partial responders had among the lowest normalized peripheral clonal expansion, particularly in CD8+ T cells. After ivuxolimab, CD8+ T cells had more expanded clones than CD4+ T cells on average. The antigen specificity of the clonally expanded peripheral T cells was not determined. At doses from 0.1 to 3.0 mg/kg, clonal expansion was seen in both CD4+ and CD8+ blood T cells between baseline and week 6. Low levels of normalized T-cell clonal expansion were also seen in some patients who did not respond.

V is reduced by 6 bases and J by 7 bases, leaving a spacing of 13 bases between them. CDR1 and CDR2 (MNHNS, SASEGT) derive from the germline V gene. Counted from cysteine to phenylalanine, this CDR3 has 13 amino acids. Here the CDR3 DNA is all that survives: 39 bases in frame from base 1. Note on this clone: Its antigen remains undetermined. No much larger clone exists at a distance of one base, and base qualities are not known.

For sequencing of the TCRbeta CDR3 region, genomic DNA was extracted from the sorted cells. The immunoSEQ Assay was used for sequencing of TCRbeta CDR3 regions. TCRdb took over this immuneACCESS table, retaining in-frame rearrangements with V and J assigned. Such tables are incomplete; in checked studies, under half of the missing clones stem from an unresolved V gene, and the remainder is unexplained. This sample gives tens of thousands of clones in total; about 88% of them show up just once. The ten largest clones add up to 0.67% of the sample. The source material was CD4+ or CD8+ T cells sorted from blood, sampled in a trial of the OX40 agonist ivuxolimab. The chain joins TRBV6-1 to TRBJ1-5; the D gene cannot be resolved reliably. This TCR was recovered from an adult with an advanced solid tumor such as melanoma, head and neck, liver or kidney cancer. The CDR3 is CASSLLSPQPQHF. The DNA sequence follows: TGTGCCAGCAGCCTACTGTCTCCCCAGCCCCAGCATTTT.